These T cell receptor beta chains were read from a single sample in a study of neurological immune-mediated disorders. Via MiXCR, TCRdb re-called the 5' RACE reads, giving one row per CDR3 protein. Of 35,000 or so distinct CDR3 sequences in the sample, 11% to 15% were seen once. The sample taken for sequencing was PBMCs. These receptors were taken from a woman in her forties or fifties with HTLV-1-associated myelopathy (HAM/TSP). CDR3s leave out the opening cysteine and the closing phenylalanine or tryptophan.

V gene	J gene	CDR3 protein
TRBV20-1	TRBJ2-5	SARDLRGQETQY
TRBV7-8	TRBJ2-2	ASSLDGSWTSELF
TRBV6-2/TRBV6-3	TRBJ2-5	ATREVTQETQY
TRBV27	TRBJ2-5	ASSLYSGRYFGTQY
TRBV10-3	TRBJ1-5	AISAGGPGNQPQH
TRBV7-2	TRBJ1-1	ASSLIPGGLGAF
TRBV28	TRBJ1-2	ASSLPGTDYGYT
TRBV5-1	TRBJ2-5	ASSLGRGPQETQY
TRBV9	TRBJ2-2	ASSAQGRELF
TRBV7-8	TRBJ2-5	ASSLAMGKETQY
TRBV7-2	TRBJ2-3	ASRLAGGTDTQY